This is a list of T cell receptor beta chains from one sample in a study of blood T cells in healthy people across ages. TCRdb reprocessed the 5' RACE reads via MiXCR and lists one record per CDR3 protein. The repertoire holds roughly 700,000 distinct CDR3 sequences, with 20% to 25% as singletons. The data were also submitted as part of a second study, on T cells of mothers and their children.

The sequenced sample was blood. The source is a boy aged 5 to 17 in good health. CDR3s include the opening cysteine and the closing phenylalanine or tryptophan. D genes are given only for firm matches. Clone size, where shown, is once, few, many, or a class for clones that have expanded.

j_call d_call clone_size v_call cdr3_aa cdr3_nt
TRBJ2-7 TRBD2 few TRBV27 CASSTPGLGSHEQYF TGTGCCAGCAGTACACCGGGACTAGGGAGCCACGAGCAGTACTTC
TRBJ2-3 - few TRBV29-1 CSVEDIMLVKTDTQYF TGCAGCGTTGAAGATATCATGTTGGTGAAAACAGATACGCAGTATTTT
TRBJ2-1 - few TRBV7-9 CASSLFGDQADNEQFF TGTGCCAGCAGCTTATTTGGGGATCAAGCGGACAATGAGCAGTTCTTC
TRBJ2-2 - few TRBV24-1 CATSDFNRNTGELFF TGTGCCACCAGTGATTTCAACAGAAACACCGGGGAGCTGTTTTTT
TRBJ1-5 TRBD1 few TRBV28 CASSPRDRGISDTQHF TGTGCCAGCAGTCCTCGGGACAGGGGAATTTCGGATACGCAGCATTTT
TRBJ2-1 - few TRBV29-1 CSAKGDYRVDSYNEQFF TGCAGCGCGAAAGGAGATTATAGGGTGGACTCCTACAATGAGCAGTTCTTC
TRBJ1-1 - few TRBV7-8 CASSFADSGASEAFF TGTGCCAGCAGCTTCGCGGACAGTGGTGCTTCTGAAGCTTTCTTT
TRBJ2-2 - - TRBV6-2/TRBV6-3 CASSSVALQGAGELFF TGTGCCAGCAGTTCCGTGGCCCTACAGGGAGCAGGGGAGCTGTTTTTT
TRBJ1-5 - - TRBV5-4 CASSLEGEDQPQHF TGTGCCAGCAGCTTGGAGGGAGAGGATCAGCCCCAGCATTTT
TRBJ1-2 - few TRBV12-3/TRBV12-4 CASSFTLNYGYTF TGTGCCAGCAGTTTTACCCTAAACTATGGCTACACCTTC
TRBJ1-1 - - TRBV4-1 CASSQVSTMNTEAFF TGCGCCAGCAGCCAAGTATCCACGATGAACACTGAAGCTTTCTTT
TRBJ2-7 TRBD2 few TRBV20-1 CSARDGTGGYEQYF TGCAGTGCTAGAGATGGAACGGGAGGATACGAGCAGTACTTC
TRBJ2-7 TRBD2 - TRBV6-2/TRBV6-3 CASSGTSGDPFYEQYF TGTGCCAGCAGTGGGACTAGCGGAGACCCTTTCTACGAGCAGTACTTC
TRBJ1-2 - few TRBV2 CASRTPRGYTF TGTGCCAGCAGGACGCCGAGGGGCTACACCTTC
TRBJ2-5 TRBD2 few TRBV20-1 CSARSLIAGSGETQYF TGCAGTGCTAGATCCCTTATAGCGGGTTCGGGGGAGACCCAGTACTTC
TRBJ2-1 TRBD2 - TRBV7-3 CASSSSLGTSGEQFF TGTGCCAGCAGCTCCTCCTTAGGGACTAGCGGAGAGCAGTTCTTC
TRBJ2-1 TRBD2 - TRBV20-1 CSAHSPGLAGSSHEQFF TGCAGTGCTCACTCCCCGGGACTAGCGGGATCTTCCCATGAGCAGTTCTTC
TRBJ2-3 TRBD2 few TRBV24-1 CATSDPSPGTSGYTDTQYF TGTGCCACCAGTGATCCGTCCCCCGGGACTAGCGGATACACAGATACGCAGTATTTT
TRBJ2-7 - - TRBV29-1 CSYGSGPDYEQYF TGCAGCTATGGGAGCGGGCCAGACTACGAGCAGTACTTC
TRBJ2-6 - - TRBV12-3/TRBV12-4 CASSTGTYLISGANVLTF TGTGCCAGCAGCACCGGGACATACTTAATCTCTGGGGCCAACGTCCTGACTTTC
TRBJ1-2 - - TRBV12-3/TRBV12-4 CASSFQTAYPGYTF TGTGCCAGCAGTTTCCAGACAGCTTATCCTGGCTACACCTTC
TRBJ2-4 - few TRBV2 CASSEGSLGGPAKNIQYF TGTGCCAGCAGTGAAGGGTCCCTGGGGGGACCAGCCAAAAACATTCAGTACTTC
TRBJ2-1 - - TRBV12-3/TRBV12-4 CASSDLAADEQFF TGTGCCAGCAGTGATCTGGCAGCGGATGAGCAGTTCTTC
TRBJ1-4 - once TRBV12-3/TRBV12-4 CASSTDILGEKLLF TGTGCCAGCAGCACAGACATCTTAGGGGAAAAACTGCTTTTT
TRBJ2-7 - few TRBV20-1 CSVWDPSYEQYF TGCAGTGTCTGGGACCCCTCCTACGAGCAGTACTTC
TRBJ2-1 TRBD2 - TRBV2 CASSGIPGLAGGGTYNEQFF TGTGCCAGCAGTGGGATACCGGGACTAGCGGGAGGGGGGACCTACAATGAGCAGTTCTTC
TRBJ1-2 - once TRBV12-3/TRBV12-4 CASSQGKDYGYTF TGTGCCAGCAGTCAAGGGAAGGACTATGGCTACACCTTC
TRBJ2-3 - - TRBV7-2 CASSARAGTQYF TGTGCCAGCAGCGCGAGGGCCGGAACGCAGTATTTT
TRBJ1-5 TRBD1 few TRBV28 CASSLSGQGAGQPQHF TGTGCCAGCAGTTTATCCGGACAGGGGGCAGGTCAGCCCCAGCATTTT
TRBJ1-1 - few TRBV7-9 CASSLGVGFGTEAFF TGTGCCAGCAGCTTAGGTGTGGGGTTCGGGACTGAAGCTTTCTTT
TRBJ1-1 - - TRBV7-9 CASSLGEAYEAFF TGTGCCAGCAGCTTAGGCGAGGCTTATGAAGCTTTCTTT
TRBJ2-5 - few TRBV28 CASSLRLVEETQYF TGTGCCAGCAGTCTGAGGCTAGTGGAAGAGACCCAGTACTTC
TRBJ2-7 - - TRBV13 CASSLGDGPPSYEQYF TGTGCCAGCAGCTTAGGGGATGGACCGCCGTCCTACGAGCAGTACTTC
TRBJ2-5 - - TRBV28 CASSPHSARETQYF TGTGCCAGCAGTCCCCATTCGGCCCGGGAGACCCAGTACTTC
TRBJ2-7 - - TRBV6-5 CASGDGGTYEQYF TGTGCCAGCGGGGATGGGGGGACCTACGAGCAGTACTTC
TRBJ2-5 TRBD1 - TRBV9 CASSASIGTGHGETQYF TGTGCCAGCAGCGCAAGCATTGGGACAGGTCACGGAGAGACCCAGTACTTC
TRBJ1-2 TRBD1 - TRBV12-3/TRBV12-4 CASSLTGAVYGYTF TGTGCCAGCAGTCTTACAGGGGCGGTATATGGCTACACCTTC
TRBJ2-1 - - TRBV3-1 CASSQAVPSVSSYNEQFF TGTGCCAGCAGCCAAGCGGTCCCTAGCGTTAGCTCCTACAATGAGCAGTTCTTC
TRBJ2-1 TRBD2 - TRBV10-3 CAISRTSGANNEQFF TGTGCCATCAGTCGGACTAGCGGGGCCAACAATGAGCAGTTCTTC
TRBJ2-5 TRBD2 - TRBV28 CAISSGLANQETQYF TGTGCCATCAGTTCGGGACTAGCGAACCAAGAGACCCAGTACTTC
TRBJ2-5 - - TRBV5-6 CASRGTQETQYF TGTGCCAGCCGGGGGACCCAAGAGACCCAGTACTTC
TRBJ1-2 TRBD1 few TRBV29-1 CSATGTGGGGYTF TGCAGCGCTACCGGGACAGGGGGCGGCGGCTACACCTTC
TRBJ1-4 TRBD1 few TRBV7-9 CASSFFGTGVGNEKLFF TGTGCCAGCAGCTTCTTTGGGACAGGGGTGGGGAATGAAAAACTGTTTTTT
TRBJ2-3 - few TRBV28 CASRQGVASTDTQYF TGTGCCAGCAGACAGGGTGTGGCTAGCACAGATACGCAGTATTTT
TRBJ2-1 - few TRBV11-2 CASTPGVDYNEQFF TGTGCCAGCACCCCGGGGGTGGACTACAATGAGCAGTTCTTC
TRBJ2-1 - - TRBV9 CASSVIQAGDGEQFF TGTGCCAGCAGCGTCATTCAAGCAGGGGATGGTGAGCAGTTCTTC
TRBJ2-7 - few TRBV12-3/TRBV12-4 CASKTDKTYEQYF TGTGCCAGCAAAACGGACAAAACCTACGAGCAGTACTTC
TRBJ2-5 - many TRBV12-3/TRBV12-4 CASSPTEETQYF TGTGCCAGCAGTCCCACCGAAGAGACCCAGTACTTC
TRBJ2-4 TRBD2 many TRBV7-3 CASSLLGREDIQYF TGTGCCAGCAGCTTACTCGGGAGGGAGGACATTCAGTACTTC
TRBJ1-4 - few TRBV21-1 CASSKGQGWEKLFF TGTGCCAGCAGCAAAGGACAGGGCTGGGAAAAACTGTTTTTT
TRBJ2-7 TRBD1 few TRBV3-1 CASSLQTGAYEQYF TGTGCCAGCAGCCTTCAGACAGGGGCCTACGAGCAGTACTTC
TRBJ1-1 - few TRBV12-3/TRBV12-4 CASSAGRITEAFF TGTGCCAGCAGCGCGGGACGGATCACTGAAGCTTTCTTT
TRBJ2-1 TRBD2 many TRBV2 CASSEALAGGTFYNEQFF TGTGCCAGCAGTGAAGCCCTAGCGGGGGGCACTTTCTACAATGAGCAGTTCTTC